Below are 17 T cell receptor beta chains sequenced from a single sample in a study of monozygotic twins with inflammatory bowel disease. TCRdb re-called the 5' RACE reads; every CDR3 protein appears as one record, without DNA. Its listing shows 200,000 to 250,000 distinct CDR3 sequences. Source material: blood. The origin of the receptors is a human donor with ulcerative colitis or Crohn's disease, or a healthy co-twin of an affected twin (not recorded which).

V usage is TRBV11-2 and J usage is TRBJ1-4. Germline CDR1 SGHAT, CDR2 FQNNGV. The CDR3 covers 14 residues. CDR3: CASSPTRVVEKLFF.

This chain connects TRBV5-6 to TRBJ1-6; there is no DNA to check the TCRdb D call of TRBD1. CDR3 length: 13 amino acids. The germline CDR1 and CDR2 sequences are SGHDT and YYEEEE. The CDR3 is CASRTGDFSPLHF.

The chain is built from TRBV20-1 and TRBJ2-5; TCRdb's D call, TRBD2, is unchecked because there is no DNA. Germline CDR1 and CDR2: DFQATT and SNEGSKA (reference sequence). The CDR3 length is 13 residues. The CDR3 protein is CSASSGGRETQYF.

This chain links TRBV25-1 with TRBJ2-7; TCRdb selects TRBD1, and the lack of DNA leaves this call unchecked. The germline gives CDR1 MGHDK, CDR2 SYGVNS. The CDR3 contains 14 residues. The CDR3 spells CASRQGGLSYEQYF.

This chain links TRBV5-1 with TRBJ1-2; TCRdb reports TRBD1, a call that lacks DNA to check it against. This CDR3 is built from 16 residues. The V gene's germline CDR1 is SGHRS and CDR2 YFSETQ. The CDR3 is CASSLDRGNHNYGYTF.

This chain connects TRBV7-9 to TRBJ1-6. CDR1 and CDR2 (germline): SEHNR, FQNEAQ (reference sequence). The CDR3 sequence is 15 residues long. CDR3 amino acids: CASQARSSYNSPLHF.

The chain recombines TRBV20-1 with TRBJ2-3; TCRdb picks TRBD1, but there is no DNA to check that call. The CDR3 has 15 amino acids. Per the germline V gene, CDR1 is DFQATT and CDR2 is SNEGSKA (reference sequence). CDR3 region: CSILDPRGDVDTQYF.

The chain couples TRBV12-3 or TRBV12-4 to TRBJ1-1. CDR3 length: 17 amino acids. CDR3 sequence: CASSLIGVRDLNTEAFF.

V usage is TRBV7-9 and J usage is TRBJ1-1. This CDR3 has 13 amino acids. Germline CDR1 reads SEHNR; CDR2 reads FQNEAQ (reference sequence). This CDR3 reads CASSLRAWDEAFF.

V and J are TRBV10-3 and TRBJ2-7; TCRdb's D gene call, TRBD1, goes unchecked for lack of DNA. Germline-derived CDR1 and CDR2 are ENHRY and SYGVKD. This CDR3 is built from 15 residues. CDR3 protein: CAISESVDRGYEQYF.

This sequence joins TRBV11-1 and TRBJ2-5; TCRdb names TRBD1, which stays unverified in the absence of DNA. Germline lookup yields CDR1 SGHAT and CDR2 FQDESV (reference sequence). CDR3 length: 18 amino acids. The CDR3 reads CASSLVTRTRDREETQYF.

The CDR3 loop reads CASSFLLAGGRDTQYF. This chain joins TRBV5-1 and TRBJ2-3; TCRdb gives TRBD2 as the D gene, but with no DNA this cannot be confirmed. This CDR3 is built from 16 residues. The germline CDR1 and CDR2 sequences are SGHRS and YFSETQ.

CDR3 region: CSVAKRSTYEQYF. The V call is TRBV29-1, the J call TRBJ2-7; no DNA is available, so the TRBD2 call from TCRdb remains unchecked. CDR3 length: 13 residues. Per the germline V gene, CDR1 is SQVTM and CDR2 is ANQGSEA.

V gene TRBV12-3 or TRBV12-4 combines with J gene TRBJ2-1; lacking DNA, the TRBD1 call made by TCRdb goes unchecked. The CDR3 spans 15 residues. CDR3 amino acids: CASSHGQGAYNEQFF.

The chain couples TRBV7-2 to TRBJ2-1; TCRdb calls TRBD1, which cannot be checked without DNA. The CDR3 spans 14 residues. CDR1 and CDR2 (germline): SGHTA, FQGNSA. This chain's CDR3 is CASSPNLEQGGQFF.

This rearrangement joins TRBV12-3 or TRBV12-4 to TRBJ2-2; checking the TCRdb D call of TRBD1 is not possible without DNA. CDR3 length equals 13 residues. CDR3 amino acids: CAGPLWGTGELFF.

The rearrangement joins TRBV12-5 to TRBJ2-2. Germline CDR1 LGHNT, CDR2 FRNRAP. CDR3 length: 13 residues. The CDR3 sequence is CASGPMGTGELFF. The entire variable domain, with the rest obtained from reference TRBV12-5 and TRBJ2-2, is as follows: DARVTQTPRHKVTEMGQEVTMRCQPILGHNTVFWYRQTMMQGLELLAYFRNRAPLDDSGMPKDRFSAEMPDATLATLKIQPSEPRDSAVYFCASGPMGTGELFFGEGSRLTVL.